This entry features one T cell receptor beta chain sequence. No antigen is known for it. The sample comes from a study of T cell responses to AZD1222 COVID-19 vaccine. Study results and caveats: Most donors were white British and more were female, and clonal diversity was possibly underestimated. Reportedly, nearly half the spike-specific TCRs target unmutated variant regions. Spike-specific TCR breadth and depth both grew after two AZD1222 doses. Only six or seven AZD1222 recipients were seropositive at baseline.

TCRdb's table, derived via immunoSEQ multiplex PCR, lists solely in-frame clones and lacks some. In the table there are about 98,000 clones, 70% to 90% of which are singletons. The CDR3 spans 16 residues. V dropped 1 base and J dropped 6; count of bases not matched to a gene: 9. Germline values: CDR1 LGHNA, CDR2 YSLEER. This sequence was found in an adult in good health. This specimen was peripheral blood, taken on day 0 of MenACWY control vaccination. The V gene is TRBV4-3, the J gene TRBJ2-7, with 10 bases fitting TRBD1. The CDR3 bases are TGCGCCAGCAGCCAAGGAATCGGGACAGGGGAGTCCGAGCAGTACTTC. It is translated as CASSQGIGTGESEQYF.